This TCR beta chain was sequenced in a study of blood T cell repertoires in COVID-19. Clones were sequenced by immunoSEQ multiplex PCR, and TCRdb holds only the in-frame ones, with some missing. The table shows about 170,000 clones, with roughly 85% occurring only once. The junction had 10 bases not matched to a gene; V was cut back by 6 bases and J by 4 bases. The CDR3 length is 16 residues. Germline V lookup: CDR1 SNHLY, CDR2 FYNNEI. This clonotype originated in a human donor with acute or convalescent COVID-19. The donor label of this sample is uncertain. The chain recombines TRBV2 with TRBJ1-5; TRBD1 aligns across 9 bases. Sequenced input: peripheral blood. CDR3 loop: CASSSLQGALNQPQHF. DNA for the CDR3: TGTGCCAGCAGCTCATTACAGGGGGCGTTAAATCAGCCCCAGCATTTT.